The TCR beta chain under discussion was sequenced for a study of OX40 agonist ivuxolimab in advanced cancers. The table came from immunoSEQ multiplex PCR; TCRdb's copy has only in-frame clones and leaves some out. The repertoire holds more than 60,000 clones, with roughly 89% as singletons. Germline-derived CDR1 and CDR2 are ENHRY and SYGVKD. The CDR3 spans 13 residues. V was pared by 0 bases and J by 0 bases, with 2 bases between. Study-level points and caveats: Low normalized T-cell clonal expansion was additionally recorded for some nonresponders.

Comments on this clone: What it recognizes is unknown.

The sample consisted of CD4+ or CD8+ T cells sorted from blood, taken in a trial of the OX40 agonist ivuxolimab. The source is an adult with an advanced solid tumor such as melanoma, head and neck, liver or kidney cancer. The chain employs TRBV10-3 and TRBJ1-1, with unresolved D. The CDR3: CAISESVNTEAFF. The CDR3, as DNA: TGTGCCATCAGTGAGTCTGTGAACACTGAAGCTTTCTTT.